The 5 T cell receptor beta chains below were found in one sample sequenced in a study of cytomegalovirus exposure and HLA in healthy donors (dated by TCRdb to 2015 to 2018). Receptor libraries were prepared by the immunoSEQ multiplex PCR assay. For the multiplex PCR, a mixture combining 60 forward primers for TCR Vbeta segments and 13 reverse primers for TCR Jbeta segments was used. TCRdb limited this immuneACCESS table to in-frame rearrangements with V and J called. A share of clones is missing; checked studies link under half to unresolved V genes, and the rest is unexplained. In this sample the table shows more than 150,000 clones, 84% of which occur a single time. The ten largest clones capture approximately 1.2% of the sample. The specimen was PBMCs. These receptors were obtained from a girl under 10 years old in good health and CMV-seropositive.

This chain uses TRBV12-5 with TRBJ2-2; TRBD2 matches 13 bases. V gave up 5 bases and J gave up 5 bases; unmatched junction bases: 17. CDR1 is LGHNT and CDR2 is FRNRAP in the germline V gene. The CDR3 sequence is 20 residues long. The DNA for the CDR3 is TGTGCTAGTGGTAGGACTAGCGGGAGCCTTAGAGCGACGTCAACCGGGGAGCTGTTTTTT. This translates into CASGRTSGSLRATSTGELFF.

The chain links TRBV4-2 to TRBJ2-3, with 9 bases identical to TRBD1. CDR1 and CDR2 from the germline V gene are LGHNA and YNFKEQ. CDR3 size: 17 residues. V shed 6 bases and J 3 bases; nucleotides not matched to a gene: 13. The CDR3 region is CASSLRKTGTGTDTQYF. Written as DNA, the CDR3 is TGTGCCAGCAGTTTGCGCAAAACCGGGACAGGGACAGATACGCAGTATTTT.

This chain connects TRBV7-9 to TRBJ1-4; 10 bases align to TRBD1. After removal of 6 bases from V and 7 bases from J, the junction contained 5 bases not matched to a gene. The CDR3 is made up of 14 amino acids. Germline V gene sequence: CDR1 SEHNR, CDR2 FQNEAQ (reference sequence). The CDR3 bases are TGTGCCAGCAGACGGGACAGGGGAGGTGAAAAACTGTTTTTT. Its translation is CASRRDRGGEKLFF.

This chain uses TRBV19 with TRBJ1-2, with D hard to call. The CDR3 loop spans 12 amino acids. The V end was cut by 9 bases, the J end by 4 bases, with 12 bases between. Germline V gene lookup returns CDR1 LNHDA and CDR2 SQIVND (reference sequence). The CDR3 sequence is CASRSLLYGYTF. The CDR3, as DNA: TGTGCCAGCCGCAGTCTCCTCTATGGCTACACCTTC. Variable domain in full (rest from reference TRBV19 and TRBJ1-2): DGGITQSPKYLFRKEGQNVTLSCEQNLNHDAMYWYRQDPGQGLRLIYYSQIVNDFQKGDIAEGYSVSREKKESFPLTVTSAQKNPTAFYLCASRSLLYGYTFGSGTRLTVV.

The genes are TRBV2 and TRBJ1-1, with D perhaps matching TRBD1 (5 bases). The V end lost 7 bases, the J end lost 4 bases, and 19 bases lay between the germline ends. There are 15 residues in the CDR3. CDR1 is SNHLY and CDR2 is FYNNEI in the germline V gene. The CDR3 loop is CASKDIGGGTTEAFF. In DNA form, the CDR3 reads TGTGCCAGCAAGGATATTGGTGGAGGGACCACTGAAGCTTTCTTT.